The source of this TCR beta chain is a study of blood T cell repertoires in COVID-19. Whole-study context: T cells, B-cell-depleted T cells, or PBMCs supplied cDNA or gDNA.

This table comes from immunoSEQ multiplex PCR, and its TCRdb copy is limited to in-frame clones, with some not included. This table holds more than 250,000 clones, more than 75% found once. This CDR3 contains 11 residues. Germline CDR1 and CDR2: MNHNS and SASEGT. The V gene lost 7 bases and the J gene lost 6 bases, with 10 bases spanning the gap. Those who participated ranged in age from about 18 to 89 years and resided in about two dozen US areas. Symptom resolution, clearance, or two negative PCRs marked the recovered donors of Cohort 3. This chain links TRBV6-1 with TRBJ2-7, with D possibly being TRBD1 (6 bases). The TCR sequence derives from a woman in her late teens or twenties who had recovered from COVID-19. Specimen: PBMCs or T cells enriched from blood (not recorded which). The CDR3 region is CASNGRGEQYF. For the CDR3, the DNA is TGTGCCAGCAATGGCAGGGGCGAGCAGTACTTC.